The clone carrying this T cell receptor (beta chain) was counted ten times or more. The entry originates in a study of read filtering for tumor transcriptome and immune sequencing. From 350 to 500 ng of RNA, a library with molecular barcoded alpha/delta and beta/gamma adaptors was made. TCRdb processed the reads anew with MiXCR; each CDR3 protein has one entry. The data contain about 24,000 distinct CDR3 sequences, 20% to 25% of them singletons. The specimen sequenced was a population of CD138-negative cells sorted from bone marrow. The sequence was obtained from a donor over 35 with multiple myeloma.

The CDR3 loop is CASRTPNYGYTF. The CDR3 bases are TGTGCCAGCAGAACCCCTAACTATGGCTACACCTTC. The chain couples TRBV11-2 to TRBJ1-2, with D uncertain. The ends were cut back, 6 bases at V and 0 bases at J, with 5 bases in the middle. Germline V CDR1 and CDR2: SGHAT, FQNNGV. CDR3 length: 12 residues.